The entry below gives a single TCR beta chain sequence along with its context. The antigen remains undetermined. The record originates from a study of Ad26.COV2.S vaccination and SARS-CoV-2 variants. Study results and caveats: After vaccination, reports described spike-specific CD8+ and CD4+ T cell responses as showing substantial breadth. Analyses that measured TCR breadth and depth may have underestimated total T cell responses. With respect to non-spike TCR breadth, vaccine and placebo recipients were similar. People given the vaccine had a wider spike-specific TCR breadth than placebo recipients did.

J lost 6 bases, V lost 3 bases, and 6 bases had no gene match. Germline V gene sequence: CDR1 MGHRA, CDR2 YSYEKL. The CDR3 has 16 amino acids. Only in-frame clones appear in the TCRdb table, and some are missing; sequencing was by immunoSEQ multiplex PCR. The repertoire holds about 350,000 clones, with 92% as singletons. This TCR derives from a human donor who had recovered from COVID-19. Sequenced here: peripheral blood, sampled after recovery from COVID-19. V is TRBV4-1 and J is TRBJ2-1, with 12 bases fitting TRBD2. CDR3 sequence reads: CASSQPTSGGSNEQFF. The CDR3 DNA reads TGCGCCAGCAGCCAGCCCACTAGCGGGGGGTCCAATGAGCAGTTCTTC.